A single sample gave rise to the 24 T cell receptor beta chains below, sequenced in a study of prognosis after radiotherapy for stage I lung cancer. TCR beta CDR3 was amplified from genomic DNA by two-round multiplex PCR. The use of primers specific to each TRBV and TRBJ gene characterized first-round PCR. Using its own MiXCR run on the multiplex PCR reads, TCRdb lists one record per CDR3 protein. The sample holds approximately 51,000 distinct CDR3 sequences, under 45% seen once. Sequencing was performed on PBMCs, taken before or after stereotactic body radiation therapy (not recorded which). The origin of the receptors is a donor over 45 with non-small cell lung cancer.

The table lists this clonotype with many counts. The chain recombines TRBV30 with TRBJ1-4; possible D gene TRBD1, 5 bases. The V end lost 0 bases, the J end lost 5 bases, and 13 bases lay between the germline ends. The CDR3 consists of 15 residues. Germline V lookup: CDR1 GTSNPN, CDR2 SVGIG (reference sequence). The CDR3 protein is CAWSVRYWGNEKLFF. The CDR3, as DNA: TGTGCCTGGAGTGTAAGATATTGGGGGAATGAAAAACTGTTTTTT.

Points on this clonotype: With only one base between it and a far larger clone, this is likely a read error. The chain joins TRBV6-9 to TRBJ2-5; 12 bases agree with TRBD1. Germline CDR1 MNHGY, CDR2 SVAAGI. The CDR3 length is 14 residues. As DNA, the CDR3 is TGTGCCAGCAGTTGGGACAGGGGGCAAGAGACCCATTACTTC. It yields the protein CASSWDRGQETHYF.

On this clonotype itself: With only one base between it and a far larger clone, this is likely a read error. This chain connects TRBV6-2 or TRBV6-3 to TRBJ2-7; possible D gene TRBD1, 5 bases. CDR1 is MNHEY and CDR2 is SVGEGT in the germline V gene. The CDR3 totals 14 residues. V lost 5 bases, J lost 5 bases, and 16 bases lay in between. In nucleotides, the CDR3 is TGTGCCAGCAGTCTATTCGGACATGACGACGAGCAGTACTTC. Protein product: CASSLFGHDDEQYF.

At least ten counts were recorded for this clonotype. The rearrangement uses TRBV10-3 and TRBJ2-3; no clear D gene. The germline CDR1 and CDR2 sequences are ENHRY and SYGVKD. Between the trimmed V and J ends, which lost 6 bases and 3 bases, there was a span of 10 bases. The CDR3 spans 13 residues. Here the CDR3 DNA reads TGTGCCATCAGGAAGGGTAGGACAGATACGCAGTATTTT. Translating it yields CAIRKGRTDTQYF.

This clonotype was seen only once. Possible read error: a much larger clone is one base away. The CDR3 protein is CASIQPGTRPWERYF. CDR3 DNA sequence: TGTGCCAGCATTCAACCCGGGACTAGGCCTTGGGAGCGGTACTTC. The chain has TRBV6-1 and TRBJ2-7; 8 nucleotides line up with TRBD2. This CDR3 is 15 amino acids long. Germline CDR1 is MNHNS and CDR2 is SASEGT.

This clonotype came up many times. The rearrangement joins TRBV10-3 to TRBJ2-2; D not certain. V was trimmed by 6 bases and J by 6 bases, leaving 8 bases between them. CDR1 ENHRY and CDR2 SYGVKD come from the germline V gene. The CDR3 is 12 residues long. CDR3 protein: CAISPHPGELFF. DNA of the CDR3: TGTGCCATCAGCCCCCACCCCGGGGAGCTGTTTTTT.

About this clonotype: The junction departs from the called germline gene at one end, perhaps through a read error. V is TRBV19 and J is TRBJ2-7, with unresolved D. Germline V gene sequence: CDR1 LNHDA, CDR2 SQIVND (reference sequence). The CDR3 loop spans 13 amino acids. The CDR3 spells CASIINHWFEQYF. The DNA for the CDR3 is TGTGCCAGTATTATAAACCACTGGTTCGAGCAGTACTTC.

This clonotype was counted at least ten times. Here the CDR3 reads CASSPRTSGNTDTQYF. The CDR3 DNA reads as TGTGCCAGCAGCCCTCGGACTAGCGGGAACACAGATACGCAGTATTTT. This rearrangement joins TRBV9 to TRBJ2-3, with 12 bases identical to TRBD2. This CDR3 is built from 16 residues. V was pared by 4 bases and J by 2 bases, with 5 bases of the junction left unmatched. Germline CDR1 SGDLS, CDR2 YYNGEE.

This clonotype was found many times. J is TRBJ1-4 and V is TRBV20-1; TRBD1 might be the D (6 bases). CDR3 size: 14 residues. V was shortened by 5 bases and J by 11 bases, with 21 bases between the two germline ends. Looked up from germline, CDR1 is DFQATT and CDR2 is SNEGSKA (reference sequence). The CDR3 bases are TGCAGTGCTTCGGACAGCAGGAGTGTGGAGAAACTGTTTTTT. Translating gives CSASDSRSVEKLFF.

In this sample, this clonotype turned up many times. This chain joins TRBV11-3 and TRBJ1-5; TRBD1 might be the D (5 bases). Per the germline V gene, CDR1 is SGHNT and CDR2 is YENEEA. Trimming removed 4 bases from V and 2 bases from J, with 15 bases in between. CDR3 size: 16 residues. The CDR3 nucleotides read TGTGCCAGCAGCTCGACAGTGGCGAGCGGCAATCAGCCCCAGCATTTT. Its protein product is CASSSTVASGNQPQHF.

This clonotype was seen ten or more times. The rearrangement uses TRBV12-3 or TRBV12-4 and TRBJ2-3; D not certain. This CDR3 is built from 15 residues. Trimming removed 2 bases from V and 0 bases from J, with 9 bases in between. In nucleotides, the CDR3 is TGTGCCAGCAGTTTAAGATTTTCTAGCACAGATACGCAGTATTTT. Its protein product is CASSLRFSSTDTQYF.

This clonotype was seen many times. V gene TRBV5-1 combines with J gene TRBJ2-5, with 8 bases that match TRBD1. The CDR3 sequence is 13 residues long. Germline-derived CDR1 and CDR2 are SGHRS and YFSETQ. Trimming at V came to 4 bases and at J to 5 bases, leaving 4 bases not matched to a gene. The DNA for the CDR3 is TGCGCCAGCAGCCCGAGACAGGGGGAGACCCAGTACTTC. The encoded protein is CASSPRQGETQYF.

This clonotype was found many times. The V and J genes are TRBV7-2 and TRBJ1-3; TRBD1 agrees at 10 bases. The J segment lost 0 bases and the V segment lost 2 bases, leaving 10 bases of the junction unmatched. Germline assignment: CDR1 SGHTA and CDR2 FQGNSA. CDR3 length equals 19 residues. The CDR3, as DNA: TGTGCCAGCAGCTTACGTACTGGGACAGGGGCCATCTCTGGAAACACCATATATTTT. It encodes CASSLRTGTGAISGNTIYF.

As concerns this clonotype: This is likely an artifact of a read error, given a far larger clone one base away. The chain has TRBV7-8 and TRBJ2-3, with unresolved D. This CDR3 is 12 amino acids long. CDR1 and CDR2 (germline): SGHVS, FQNEAQ. CDR3 nucleotide sequence: TGTGCCAGCATCTTAACTCGGGATACGCAGTATTTT. The encoded protein is CASILTRDTQYF.

This clonotype was seen ten or more times. The V and J genes are TRBV7-2 and TRBJ2-7; the match to TRBD1 covers 7 bases. The CDR3 totals 13 residues. The germline gives CDR1 SGHTA, CDR2 FQGNSA. The ends lost 5 bases at V and 4 bases at J; junction bases unmatched: 5. CDR3 sequence reads: CASSRGTEYEQYF. The CDR3 DNA is TGTGCCAGCAGCCGAGGGACAGAGTACGAGCAGTACTTC.

At least ten counts were recorded for this clonotype. The chain couples TRBV5-1 to TRBJ2-5, with no clear D. The CDR3 loop spans 14 amino acids. Per germline, CDR1 SGHRS and CDR2 YFSETQ. The ends were cut back, 0 bases at V and 5 bases at J, with 11 bases in the middle. In DNA, the CDR3 is TGCGCCAGCAGCTTGGAAGGAGTGCGGGAGACCCAGTACTTC. It is translated as CASSLEGVRETQYF.

This clonotype occurred many times. This sequence joins TRBV7-9 and TRBJ2-7; D unresolved. Trimming took 6 bases from V and 7 from J, leaving 10 bases between them. Germline V gene data show CDR1 as SEHNR and CDR2 as FQNEAQ (reference sequence). The CDR3 is 11 amino acids. The CDR3 sequence: CASRGSGEQYF. The CDR3 DNA reads as TGTGCCAGCAGGGGATCGGGTGAGCAGTACTTC.

This chain links TRBV7-9 with TRBJ2-1; the match to TRBD1 covers 7 bases. CDR1 SEHNR and CDR2 FQNEAQ come from the germline V gene (reference sequence). This CDR3 has 14 amino acids. V was pared by 4 bases and J by 6 bases, with 6 bases of the junction left unmatched. CDR3 residues: CASSSTDRANEQFF. CDR3 DNA sequence: TGTGCCAGCAGCTCGACTGACAGGGCCAATGAGCAGTTCTTC.

In this sample, this clonotype turned up many times. The chain joins TRBV3-1 to TRBJ1-4; 9 bases are a match to TRBD1. In germline, CDR1 is LGHDT, CDR2 YNNKEL (reference sequence). The CDR3 spans 16 residues. Trimming took 6 bases from V and 4 from J; bases not matched to a gene: 9. The CDR3 is CASSPQGAHGNEKLFF. The CDR3 DNA reads as TGTGCCAGCAGTCCACAGGGGGCCCATGGTAATGAAAAACTGTTTTTT.

This clonotype was observed a handful of times. The chain has TRBV28 and TRBJ2-4, with D possibly being TRBD1 or TRBD2 (5 bases each). The V end was cut by 4 bases, the J end by 3 bases, with 16 bases between. In germline, CDR1 is MDHEN, CDR2 SYDVKM. This CDR3 comprises 16 residues. CDR3 DNA sequence: TGTGCCAGCAGTTCTCTTCGGGGCGCGGGCAAAAACATTCAGTACTTC. This encodes CASSSLRGAGKNIQYF.

The V call is TRBV7-2, the J call TRBJ1-2; possibly TRBD1 for D (6 bases). Trimming left V 1 base short and J 5 bases short, with 14 bases between. This CDR3 spans 15 amino acids. The germline CDR1 and CDR2 sequences are SGHTA and FQGNSA. Written as DNA, the CDR3 is TGTGCCAGCAGCTTAGGAGGGGGTTTACGTTATGGCTACACCTTC. Its protein product is CASSLGGGLRYGYTF.

At least ten counts were recorded for this clonotype. The V gene is TRBV29-1, the J gene TRBJ2-3; 12 bases match TRBD2. Per germline, CDR1 SQVTM and CDR2 ANQGSEA. The ends lost 6 bases at V and 1 base at J; junction bases unmatched: 5. The CDR3 covers 15 residues. The CDR3 sequence: CSVLLAGGGTDTQYF. CDR3 coding DNA: TGCAGCGTCCTTCTAGCGGGAGGGGGCACAGATACGCAGTATTTT.

This clonotype has ten or more counts. The genes are TRBV5-1 and TRBJ1-2, with 9 bases aligning to TRBD1. V gave up 0 bases and J gave up 8 bases; unmatched junction bases: 8. The CDR3 is 15 residues long. CDR1 and CDR2 (germline): SGHRS, YFSETQ. The CDR3 protein is CASSLVGTGGHGYTF. CDR3 nucleotide sequence: TGCGCCAGCAGCTTGGTCGGTACAGGGGGCCACGGCTACACCTTC.

This clonotype was recorded at least ten times. V is TRBV29-1 and J is TRBJ2-2; TRBD1 aligns across 8 bases. The CDR3 loop spans 14 amino acids. Germline V gene lookup returns CDR1 SQVTM and CDR2 ANQGSEA. The trim removed 5 bases at V and 4 bases at J, leaving 6 bases unmatched. CDR3 sequence: CSVITTGGTGELFF. The CDR3, as DNA: TGCAGCGTTATAACCACAGGGGGCACCGGGGAGCTGTTTTTT.